Each of the 9 T cell receptor beta chains below was sequenced from the same sample in a study of T cells after yellow fever vaccination. TCRdb processed the 5' RACE reads anew with MiXCR; each CDR3 protein has one entry. The table records some 120,000 distinct CDR3 sequences, under 9% of them present only once. The source material was CD8+ T cells sorted from PBMCs, sampled 45 days after the yellow fever booster vaccination. The source of these receptors is a man aged 30-40 years who received the YFV17D yellow fever vaccine.

This clonotype was counted only a few times. The chain joins TRBV21-1 to TRBJ2-5; the listed D gene, TRBD2, was not tested against the DNA. TRBV21-1 is listed as a pseudogene. This CDR3 is 19 amino acids long. The CDR3 region is CASSKGRLAGGPGKETQYF. Written as DNA, the CDR3 is TGTGCCAGCAGCAAAGGGAGGCTAGCGGGAGGGCCCGGAAAAGAGACCCAGTACTTC.

This clonotype was observed many times. CDR3 bases: TGTGCCAGCAGCCAACCTAGCGGGAGCCCGTACAATGAGCAGTTCTTC. It translates to CASSQPSGSPYNEQFF. The V call is TRBV4-2, the J call TRBJ2-1; 10 positions agree with TRBD2. V lost 2 bases, J lost 4 bases, and 5 bases stayed unmatched. Germline-derived CDR1 and CDR2 are LGHNA and YNFKEQ. The CDR3 spans 16 residues.

This clonotype occurred many times. The DNA of the CDR3 is TGCGCCAGCAGCCAAGAGAGACAGGGGGTTTACTCCTACGAGCAGTACTTC. Translation: CASSQERQGVYSYEQYF. V and J are TRBV4-3 and TRBJ2-7, with 9 bases matching TRBD1. The J segment lost 0 bases and the V segment lost 0 bases, leaving 6 bases of the junction unmatched. In germline, CDR1 is LGHNA, CDR2 YSLEER. The CDR3 sequence is 17 residues long.

This clonotype was counted between two and nine times. The chain couples TRBV5-1 to TRBJ2-7; a possible D gene is TRBD2 (6 bases). Trimming cost V 4 bases and J 4 bases, with 15 bases left between them. Germline CDR1 SGHRS, CDR2 YFSETQ. The CDR3 covers 14 residues. CDR3 protein: CASSGGGAGYEQYF. CDR3 nucleotides: TGCGCCAGCAGCGGCGGCGGGGCAGGGTACGAGCAGTACTTC. The variable domain in full, with the rest retrieved from reference TRBV5-1 and TRBJ2-7, is KAGVTQTPRYLIKTRGQQVTLSCSPISGHRSVSWYQQTPGQGLQFLFEYFSETQRNKGNFPGRFSGRQFSNSRSEMNVSTLELGDSALYLCASSGGGAGYEQYFGPGTRLTVT.

This clonotype came up many times. J is TRBJ2-7 and V is TRBV6-2 or TRBV6-3; D is unresolved. This CDR3 contains 13 residues. V was cut by 3 bases and J by 0 bases, with 6 bases left in between. The germline V gene encodes CDR1 MNHEY and CDR2 SVGEGT. The CDR3 bases are TGTGCCAGCAGTTATGGGGACTCCTACGAGCAGTACTTC. It specifies CASSYGDSYEQYF.

This clonotype has a count of ten or more. This chain joins TRBV7-9 and TRBJ2-7; 10 bases align to TRBD2. The germline V gene has CDR1 SEHNR and CDR2 FQNEAQ (reference sequence). This CDR3 has 14 amino acids. V lost 2 bases to trimming and J lost 4 bases; unmatched junction nucleotides: 2. In DNA form, the CDR3 reads TGTGCCAGCAGCTTACTGACTAGCGGGTACGAGCAGTACTTC. Protein: CASSLLTSGYEQYF. Using reference TRBV7-9 and TRBJ2-7 for the parts outside the CDR3, the full variable domain is DTGVSQNPRHKITKRGQNVTFRCDPISEHNRLYWYRQTLGQGPEFLTYFQNEAQLEKSRLLSDRFSAERPKGSFSTLEIQRTEQGDSAMYLCASSLLTSGYEQYFGPGTRLTVT.

This clonotype was recorded many times. This sequence joins TRBV15 and TRBJ2-5; TRBD1 matches 8 bases. The V gene's germline CDR1 is LNHNV and CDR2 YYDKDF (reference sequence). The CDR3 is 16 residues long. The V and J ends lost 3 bases and 0 bases, in that order; junction bases with no gene match: 6. The CDR3 DNA is TGTGCCACCAGCAGCCGGGACAGGATCGACCAAGAGACCCAGTACTTC. Residues: CATSSRDRIDQETQYF.

This clonotype came up a few times. The chain recombines TRBV15 with TRBJ2-5; possibly TRBD1 for D (8 bases). Germline values: CDR1 LNHNV, CDR2 YYDKDF (reference sequence). CDR3 length equals 14 residues. Trimming cost V 4 bases and J 2 bases, with 11 bases left between them. CDR3 coding DNA: TGTGCCACCAGCAACAGGGGGGGGCAAGAGACCCAGTACTTC. Protein: CATSNRGGQETQYF.

This clonotype was seen many times. The chain carries TRBV6-5 and TRBJ2-1, with D maybe TRBD1 (5 bases). V lost 6 bases, J lost 0 bases, and 18 bases lay in between. The CDR3 spans 17 residues. Germline assignment: CDR1 MNHEY and CDR2 SVGAGI. CDR3 residues: CASSYDSAQSSYNEQFF. The CDR3 coding sequence is TGTGCCAGCAGCTACGACAGCGCACAAAGCTCCTACAATGAGCAGTTCTTC.